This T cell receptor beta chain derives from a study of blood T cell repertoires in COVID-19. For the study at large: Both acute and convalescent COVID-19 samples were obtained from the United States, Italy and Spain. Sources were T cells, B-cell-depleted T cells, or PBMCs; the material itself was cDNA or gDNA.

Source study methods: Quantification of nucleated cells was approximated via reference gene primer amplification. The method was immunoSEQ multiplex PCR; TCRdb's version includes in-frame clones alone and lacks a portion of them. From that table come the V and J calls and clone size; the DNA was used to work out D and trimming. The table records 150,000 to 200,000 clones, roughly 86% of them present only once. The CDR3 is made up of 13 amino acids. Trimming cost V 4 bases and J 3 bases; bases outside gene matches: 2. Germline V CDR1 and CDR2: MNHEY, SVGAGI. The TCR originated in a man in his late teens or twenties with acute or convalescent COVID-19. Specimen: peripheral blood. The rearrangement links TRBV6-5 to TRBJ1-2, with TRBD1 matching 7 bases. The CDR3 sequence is CASSLQGDYGYTF. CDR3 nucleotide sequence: TGTGCCAGCAGTTTGCAGGGGGACTATGGCTACACCTTC.